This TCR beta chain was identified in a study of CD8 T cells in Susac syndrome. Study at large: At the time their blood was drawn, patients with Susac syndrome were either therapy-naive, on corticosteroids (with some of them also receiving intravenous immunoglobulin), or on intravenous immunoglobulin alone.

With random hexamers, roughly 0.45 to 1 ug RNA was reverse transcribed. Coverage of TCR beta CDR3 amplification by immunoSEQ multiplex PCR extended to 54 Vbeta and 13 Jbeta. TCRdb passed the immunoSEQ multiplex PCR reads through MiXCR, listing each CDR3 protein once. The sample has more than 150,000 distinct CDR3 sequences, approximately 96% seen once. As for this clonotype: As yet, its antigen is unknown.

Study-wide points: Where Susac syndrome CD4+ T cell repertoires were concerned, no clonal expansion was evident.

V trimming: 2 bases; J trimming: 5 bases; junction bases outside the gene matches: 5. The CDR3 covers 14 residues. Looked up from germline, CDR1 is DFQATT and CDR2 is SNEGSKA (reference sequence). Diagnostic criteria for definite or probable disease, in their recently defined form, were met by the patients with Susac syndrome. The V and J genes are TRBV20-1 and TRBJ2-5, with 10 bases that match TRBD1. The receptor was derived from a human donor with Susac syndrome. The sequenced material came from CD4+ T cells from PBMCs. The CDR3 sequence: CSARRDRGSETQYF. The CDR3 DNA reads TGCAGTGCTAGACGGGACAGGGGTTCGGAGACCCAGTACTTC.